The sequence of this TCR beta chain was determined in a study of blood T cell repertoires in COVID-19. On the study more broadly: Samples of COVID-19 (acute and convalescent) were obtained from the United States, Italy and Spain.

Germline lookup yields CDR1 MNHEY and CDR2 SMNVEV (reference sequence). The junction had 7 bases not matched to a gene; V was cut back by 6 bases and J by 6 bases. There are 14 residues in the CDR3. Original handling: Amplification with reference gene primers provided the estimates of nucleated cell counts. The method was immunoSEQ multiplex PCR; TCRdb's version includes in-frame clones alone and lacks a portion of them. V and J calls and clone size follow that table, whereas D and trimming were derived from the DNA. The data show almost 40,000 clones, approximately 85% seen once. The sequence was obtained from a man between 60 and 70 years old with acute or convalescent COVID-19. What was sequenced was peripheral blood. The V gene is TRBV27, the J gene TRBJ1-5; 8 nucleotides match TRBD1. CDR3 coding DNA: TGTGCCAGCAGCTTCCAGGGGGCAAGTCAGCCCCAGCATTTT. Protein sequence: CASSFQGASQPQHF.